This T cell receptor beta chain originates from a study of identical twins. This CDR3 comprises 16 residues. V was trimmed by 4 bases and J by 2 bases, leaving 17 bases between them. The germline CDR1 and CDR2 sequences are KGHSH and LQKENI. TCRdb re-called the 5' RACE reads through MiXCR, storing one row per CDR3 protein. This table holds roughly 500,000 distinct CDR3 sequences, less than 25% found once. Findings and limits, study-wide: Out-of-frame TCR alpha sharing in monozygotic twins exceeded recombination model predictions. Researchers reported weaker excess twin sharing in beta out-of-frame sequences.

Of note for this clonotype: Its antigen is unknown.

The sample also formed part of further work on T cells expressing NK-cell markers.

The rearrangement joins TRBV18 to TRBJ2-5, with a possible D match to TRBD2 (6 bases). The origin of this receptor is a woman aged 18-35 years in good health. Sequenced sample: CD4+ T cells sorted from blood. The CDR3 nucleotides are TGTGCCAGCTCACGGGGACGGGGAGGAACTCAAGAGACCCAGTACTTC. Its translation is CASSRGRGGTQETQYF.